Listed below are T cell receptor beta chains from one sample, sequenced in a study of a mutant IDH1 vaccine in newly diagnosed glioma. TCRdb's copy holds only in-frame clones and misses some; the assay was immunoSEQ multiplex PCR. The sample holds 45,000 to 70,000 clones; approximately 80% are singletons and the top ten take 3% to 4%. Their antigen targets remain unknown. Here the sequenced sample was PBMCs, taken from a glioma patient whose treatment included an IDH1 peptide vaccine. The receptors here all came from a man aged 25 to 40 with glioma. Both conserved end residues are part of each CDR3. The D gene is left open where the match is weak. Clone size is not always given. Where it is, it says once, few, many or a class for expanded clones.

v_gene,abundance,d_gene,j_gene,CDR3aa,CDR3nt
TRBV18,-,-,TRBJ2-7,CASSPRREAEQYF,TGTGCCAGCTCACCACGGAGGGAGGCCGAGCAGTACTTC
TRBV5-4,-,-,TRBJ2-3,CALGGEGGTDTQYF,TGTGCCCTGGGGGGCGAGGGCGGCACAGATACGCAGTATTTT
TRBV7-2,once,TRBD1,TRBJ2-5,CASSPYRGQRETQYF,TGTGCCAGCAGCCCTTACAGGGGGCAGAGGGAGACCCAGTACTTC
TRBV4-1,-,TRBD1,TRBJ1-1,CASSRGTEGLGAFF,TGCGCCAGCAGCAGAGGGACAGAAGGCTTGGGAGCTTTCTTT
TRBV9,-,-,TRBJ2-5,CASSPRVDPQETQYF,TGTGCCAGCTCCCCCCGGGTGGACCCGCAAGAGACCCAGTACTTC
TRBV5-1,-,-,TRBJ1-3,CASSSAGSSGNTIYF,TGCGCCAGCAGCTCAGCTGGGAGCTCTGGAAACACCATATATTTT
TRBV7-8,-,TRBD1,TRBJ2-7,CASSLVGQGAYEQYF,TGTGCCAGCAGCTTAGTGGGGCAGGGGGCCTACGAGCAGTACTTC
TRBV7-2,few,-,TRBJ1-5,CASSLVGVGNQPQHF,TGTGCCAGCAGCTTAGTGGGGGTTGGCAATCAGCCCCAGCATTTT
TRBV6-1,-,TRBD1,TRBJ1-4,CASRKYRGPLEKLFF,TGTGCCAGCAGGAAATACAGGGGGCCTTTAGAAAAACTGTTTTTT
TRBV11-2,-,TRBD2,TRBJ2-3,CAGKGASGLTDTQYF,TGTGCCGGAAAAGGGGCTAGCGGGCTCACAGATACGCAGTATTTT
TRBV30,-,-,TRBJ1-2,CAWSAGRGNYGYTF,TGTGCCTGGAGTGCCGGGAGGGGGAACTATGGCTACACCTTC
TRBV29-1,-,-,TRBJ2-5,CSVTLIDLTGDETQYF,TGCAGCGTCACCCTTATAGACTTAACGGGCGACGAGACCCAGTACTTC
TRBV5-4,-,-,TRBJ2-3,CASSRRGSGPPWDTQYF,TGTGCCAGCAGCCGACGAGGTAGCGGTCCCCCGTGGGATACGCAGTATTTT
TRBV4-1,-,-,TRBJ2-5,CASSQGSSETQYF,TGCGCCAGCAGCCAGGGTAGTTCGGAGACCCAGTACTTC
TRBV5-1,few,-,TRBJ1-2,CASSVGPSGYGYTF,TGCGCCAGCAGCGTGGGACCGTCCGGCTATGGCTACACCTTC
TRBV19,-,-,TRBJ2-5,CASSITPSAGRKETQYF,TGTGCCAGTAGTATAACTCCATCTGCAGGACGAAAAGAGACCCAGTACTTC
TRBV10-1,-,-,TRBJ2-3,CASSGTLADTQYF,TGCGCCAGCAGTGGTACTTTAGCAGATACGCAGTATTTT
TRBV4-2,-,-,TRBJ2-1,CASSQGLEVVRLF,TGTGCCAGCAGCCAAGGTCTCGAGGTAGTCCGTCTCTTC
TRBV6-5,-,-,TRBJ1-6,CASSPVINSPLHF,TGTGCCAGCAGCCCCGTGATCAATTCACCCCTCCACTTT
TRBV25-1,-,-,TRBJ2-1,CASKSQGWDEQFF,TGTGCCAGCAAATCGCAGGGCTGGGATGAGCAGTTCTTC
TRBV5-5,-,TRBD1,TRBJ1-3,CASSLGAGTARNTIYF,TGTGCCAGCAGCTTGGGAGCAGGGACAGCTAGAAACACCATATATTTT
TRBV5-6,-,TRBD1,TRBJ2-7,CASSLGTGAYEQYF,TGTGCCAGCAGCTTGGGGACAGGAGCCTACGAGCAGTACTTC
TRBV10-1,few,-,TRBJ2-2,CASSEYTGELFF,TGCGCCAGCAGTGAGTACACCGGGGAGCTGTTTTTT
TRBV5-1,-,TRBD1,TRBJ1-4,CASSSGTGVEKLFF,TGCGCCAGCAGCTCCGGGACAGGGGTTGAAAAACTGTTTTTT
TRBV11-2,-,-,TRBJ1-2,CASSLDRQYGYTF,TGTGCCAGCAGCTTAGATCGACAGTATGGCTACACCTTC
TRBV5-1,once,-,TRBJ2-5,CASSLAGATAWETQYF,TGCGCCAGCAGCTTGGCCGGGGCCACTGCCTGGGAGACCCAGTACTTC
TRBV28,once,-,TRBJ2-7,CASTLAGSGYEQYF,TGTGCCAGCACCCTCGCGGGTTCGGGGTACGAGCAGTACTTC
TRBV5-5,-,-,TRBJ2-6,CASSLAVGSGANVLTF,TGTGCCAGCAGCTTGGCGGTGGGATCTGGGGCCAACGTCCTGACTTTC
TRBV20-1,-,-,TRBJ2-1,CSAAGSNEQFF,TGCAGTGCCGCCGGGAGTAATGAGCAGTTCTTC
TRBV4-2,-,-,TRBJ1-4,CASSYGSSNEKLFF,TGTGCCAGCAGCTACGGCAGTTCTAATGAAAAACTGTTTTTT
TRBV7-9,once,TRBD1,TRBJ1-5,CASSLALGQMSNQPQHF,TGTGCCAGCAGCTTAGCCCTGGGACAGATGAGCAATCAGCCCCAGCATTTT
TRBV4-1,-,-,TRBJ1-2,CASSQDLGGANYGYTF,TGCGCCAGCAGCCAAGATTTGGGGGGGGCTAACTATGGCTACACCTTC
TRBV7-9,-,TRBD1,TRBJ2-3,CASSLTGTGVTDTQYF,TGTGCCAGCAGCTTAACCGGGACAGGGGTGACAGATACGCAGTATTTT
TRBV15,-,TRBD1,TRBJ2-7,CATSSEGQPGQGYEQYF,TGTGCCACCAGCAGCGAGGGACAACCGGGACAGGGCTACGAGCAGTACTTC
TRBV7-9,few,-,TRBJ1-1,CASSLGGAEAFF,TGTGCCAGCAGCTTAGGGGGAGCTGAAGCTTTCTTT
TRBV28,-,TRBD1,TRBJ2-6,CASSSGQGSAGANVLTF,TGTGCCAGCAGTTCGGGACAGGGAAGCGCTGGGGCCAACGTCCTGACTTTC
TRBV6-5,-,-,TRBJ2-7,CASSHGTSYEQYF,TGTGCCAGCAGCCATGGGACCTCCTACGAGCAGTACTTC
TRBV5-1,-,-,TRBJ2-1,CASSTSGPQLEQFF,TGCGCCAGCAGCACCTCGGGACCCCAGTTGGAGCAGTTCTTC
TRBV5-6,-,-,TRBJ1-2,CASSFILAVPYYGYTF,TGTGCCAGCAGCTTTATCTTGGCAGTTCCGTACTATGGCTACACCTTC
TRBV5-1,-,-,TRBJ2-5,CASSLDAGLLEETQYF,TGCGCCAGCAGCTTGGACGCAGGGCTCCTCGAAGAGACCCAGTACTTC